This T cell receptor beta chain was captured in a study of T cell clusters in autoimmune cytopenias (dated by TCRdb to about 2019). General notes on the study: The median TRB sequencing depth was around 55,000 reads per sample, and the median number of distinct TRB clonotypes was roughly 2,200 per sample. TRB and IGH repertoires from peripheral blood were sequenced in autoimmune cytopenia patients at active disease and during treatment follow-up, with healthy, CLL and autoimmune hepatitis controls included alongside. The goal of the study was to determine whether autoimmune cytopenia patients have a disease-specific immune repertoire signature that could serve as a blood-based biomarker.

Concerning this clonotype: The specificity of this receptor is unknown.

CDR1 DFQATT and CDR2 SNEGSKA are derived from the germline V gene (reference sequence). The CDR3 measures 14 amino acids from cysteine to phenylalanine. Only the protein is on record. TRB rearrangements were amplified by multiplex PCR using a touch-down protocol with TRB-A and TRB-B primer pools mixed in one tube. Two consecutive PCR reactions with Phusion HS II polymerase added Illumina adapters and sample indices to the amplicons. After gel purification with the NucleoSpin Gel and PCR Clean-up kit, the amplicons were quantified by Qubit and checked for quality on an Agilent 2100 Bioanalyzer. Sequencing of the libraries was done on an Illumina MiSeq with 600-cycle, single-indexed, paired-end runs. The authors processed their data as follows. MiXCR version 2.1.12, together with the default MiXCR reference library, was used to align and assemble the TRB reads. A clone was defined by each unique CDR3 nucleotide sequence, and the analysis included only productive sequences supported by at least two reads. Repertoire diversity was assessed by alpha-parameterized diversity profiles (alpha 0 to 5), including Shannon (alpha 1) and Simpson (alpha 2) indices, computed with an R script. The tcR package was used to compute combinatorial TRB VJ usage, and cohorts were compared on this usage by principal component analysis with ade4. Using GLIPH, TCRbeta CDR3s were clustered on pairs of cohorts matched for age and read depth, and a Wilcoxon test was used to compare cluster frequencies. Following reprocessing of the reads by TCRdb, the data hold one row per CDR3 protein sequence and no DNA is available. V and J calls and clone size were set by TCRdb, not the authors. The sample's clone listing holds 2,000 or so distinct CDR3 sequences. The top ten clonotypes cover nearly 50% of the sample.

For each sample, TRB amplification used about 0.25 ug of peripheral blood genomic DNA, equal to 40,000 or so genome equivalents. Points the paper makes about the study in general: The cluster-lack signature was not seen for secondary cytopenia versus CLL, apparently masked by the dominant lymphoma-associated repertoire. The T cell clusters were only ever defined in silico, so experimental validation of their functional role was still needed. A lack of physiological T cell clusters in primary autoimmune cytopenia patients was suggested by GLIPH, as 51 clusters were found to be exclusive to healthy donors versus some 18 exclusive to patients. Healthy donors had almost three times as many exclusive TRB clusters as active autoimmune hepatitis patients, a finding consistent with an autoimmunity-wide signature. TRB repertoire shifts, with less even repertoires in secondary cytopenia and CLL, mostly reflected lymphoma bias rather than autoimmunity.

Here the chain combines TRBV20-1 and TRBJ2-4; the TCRdb D gene call, TRBD2, has no DNA to confirm it. This receptor was identified in a human donor with an autoimmune cytopenia or autoimmune hepatitis (not recorded which). The material sequenced was peripheral blood. The CDR3 in this case is CSARARLAKNIQYF.